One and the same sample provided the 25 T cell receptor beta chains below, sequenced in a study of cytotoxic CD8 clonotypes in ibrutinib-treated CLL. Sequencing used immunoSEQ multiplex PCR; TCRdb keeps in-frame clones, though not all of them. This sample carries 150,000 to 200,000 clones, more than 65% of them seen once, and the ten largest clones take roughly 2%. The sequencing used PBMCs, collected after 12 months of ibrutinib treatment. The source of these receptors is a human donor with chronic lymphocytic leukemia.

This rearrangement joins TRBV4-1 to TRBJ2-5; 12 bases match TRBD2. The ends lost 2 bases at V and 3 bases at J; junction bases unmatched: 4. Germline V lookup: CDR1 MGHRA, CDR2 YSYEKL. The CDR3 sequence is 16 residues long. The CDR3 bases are TGCGCCAGCAGCCAAAGACTAGCGGGGGACAAAGAGACCCAGTACTTC. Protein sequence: CASSQRLAGDKETQYF.

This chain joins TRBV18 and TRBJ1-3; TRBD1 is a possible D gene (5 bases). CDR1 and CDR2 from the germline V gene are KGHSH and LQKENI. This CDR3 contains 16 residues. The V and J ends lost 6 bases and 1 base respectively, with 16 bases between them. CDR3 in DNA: TGTGCCAGCTCGCCTAGACAGCTACGATCTGGAAACACCATATATTTT. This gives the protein CASSPRQLRSGNTIYF.

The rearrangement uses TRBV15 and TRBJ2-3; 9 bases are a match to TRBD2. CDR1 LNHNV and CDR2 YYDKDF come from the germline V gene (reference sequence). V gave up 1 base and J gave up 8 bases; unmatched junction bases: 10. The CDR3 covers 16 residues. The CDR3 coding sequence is TGTGCCACCAGCAGAGCAGGCGGGAGGGACTTTAGTACGCAGTATTTT. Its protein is CATSRAGGRDFSTQYF.

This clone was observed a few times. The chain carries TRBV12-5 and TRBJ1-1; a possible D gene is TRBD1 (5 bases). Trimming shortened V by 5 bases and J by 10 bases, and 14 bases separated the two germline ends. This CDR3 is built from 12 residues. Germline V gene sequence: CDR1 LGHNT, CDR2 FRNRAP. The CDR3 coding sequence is TGTGCTAGTGGTCTCATGGGGGGTCCAGCTTTCTTT. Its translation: CASGLMGGPAFF.

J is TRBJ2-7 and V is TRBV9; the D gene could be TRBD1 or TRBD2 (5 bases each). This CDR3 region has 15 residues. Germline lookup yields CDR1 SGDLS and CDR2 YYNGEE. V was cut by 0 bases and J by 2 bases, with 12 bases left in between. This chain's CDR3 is CASSVGGTDTYEQYF. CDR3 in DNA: TGTGCCAGCAGCGTAGGGGGGACGGATACCTACGAGCAGTACTTC.

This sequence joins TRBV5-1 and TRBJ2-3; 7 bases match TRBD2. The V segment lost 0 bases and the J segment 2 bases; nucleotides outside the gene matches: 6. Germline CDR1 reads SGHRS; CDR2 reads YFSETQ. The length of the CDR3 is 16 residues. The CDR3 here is CASSLAAGSYTDTQYF. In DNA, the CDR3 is TGCGCCAGCAGCTTGGCAGCGGGGTCCTACACAGATACGCAGTATTTT.

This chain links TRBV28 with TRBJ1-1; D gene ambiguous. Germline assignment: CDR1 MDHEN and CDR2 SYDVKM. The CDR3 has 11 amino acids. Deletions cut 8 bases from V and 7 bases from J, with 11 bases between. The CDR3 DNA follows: TGTGCCAGCTCGGGAACCTATGAAGCTTTCTTT. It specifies CASSGTYEAFF. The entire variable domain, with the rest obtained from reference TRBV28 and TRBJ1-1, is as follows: DVKVTQSSRYLVKRTGEKVFLECVQDMDHENMFWYRQDPGLGLRLIYFSYDVKMKEKGDIPEGYSVSREKKERFSLILESASTNQTSMYLCASSGTYEAFFGQGTRLTVV.

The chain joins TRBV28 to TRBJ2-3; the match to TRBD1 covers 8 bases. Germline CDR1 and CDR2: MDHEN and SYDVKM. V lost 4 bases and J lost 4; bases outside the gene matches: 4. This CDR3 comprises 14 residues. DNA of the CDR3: TGTGCCAGCAGTTCAGGGGGCTCCTCAGATACGCAGTATTTT. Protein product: CASSSGGSSDTQYF.

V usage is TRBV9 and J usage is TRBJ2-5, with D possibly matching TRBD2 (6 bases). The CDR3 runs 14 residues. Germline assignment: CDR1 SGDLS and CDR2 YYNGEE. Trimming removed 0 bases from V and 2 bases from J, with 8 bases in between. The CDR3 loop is CASSVAGVQETQYF. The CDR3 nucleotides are TGTGCCAGCAGCGTAGCGGGGGTACAAGAGACCCAGTACTTC.

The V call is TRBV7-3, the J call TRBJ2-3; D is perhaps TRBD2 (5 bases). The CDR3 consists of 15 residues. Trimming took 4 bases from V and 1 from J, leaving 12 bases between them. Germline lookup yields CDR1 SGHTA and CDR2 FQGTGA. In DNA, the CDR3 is TGTGCCAGCAGCTCGACGGACTTGGGCACAGATACGCAGTATTTT. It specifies CASSSTDLGTDTQYF.

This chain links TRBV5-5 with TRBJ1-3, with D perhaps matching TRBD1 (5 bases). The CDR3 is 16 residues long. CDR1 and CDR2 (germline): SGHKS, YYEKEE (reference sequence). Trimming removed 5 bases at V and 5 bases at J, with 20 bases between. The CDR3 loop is CASSFDLQGRRNTIYF. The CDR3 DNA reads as TGTGCCAGCAGTTTTGACCTCCAGGGTCGAAGAAACACCATATATTTT.

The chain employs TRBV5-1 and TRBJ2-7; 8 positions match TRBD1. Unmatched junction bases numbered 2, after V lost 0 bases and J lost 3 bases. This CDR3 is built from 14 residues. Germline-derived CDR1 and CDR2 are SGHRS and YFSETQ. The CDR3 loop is CASSLGDRFYEQYF. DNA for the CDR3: TGCGCCAGCAGCTTGGGGGACAGGTTCTACGAGCAGTACTTC.

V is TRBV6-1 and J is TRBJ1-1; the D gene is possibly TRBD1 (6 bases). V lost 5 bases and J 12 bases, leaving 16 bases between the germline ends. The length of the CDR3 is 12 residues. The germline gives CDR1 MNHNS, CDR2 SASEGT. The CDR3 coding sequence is TGTGCCAGCAGTCTCCTGACAGGAACAACTTTCTTT. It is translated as CASSLLTGTTFF.

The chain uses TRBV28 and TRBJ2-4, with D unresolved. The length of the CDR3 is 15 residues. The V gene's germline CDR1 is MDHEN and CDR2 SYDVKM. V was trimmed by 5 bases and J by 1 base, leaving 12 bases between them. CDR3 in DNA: TGTGCCAGCAGTCTCGCAGACGAGGCCAAAAACATTCAGTACTTC. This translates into CASSLADEAKNIQYF.

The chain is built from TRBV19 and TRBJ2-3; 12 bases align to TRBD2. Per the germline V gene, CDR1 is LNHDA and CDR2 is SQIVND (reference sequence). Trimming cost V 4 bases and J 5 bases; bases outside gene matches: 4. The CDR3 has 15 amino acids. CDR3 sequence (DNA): TGTGCCAGTAGTACTAGCGGGGGGGTGAAAGATACGCAGTATTTT. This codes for CASSTSGGVKDTQYF.

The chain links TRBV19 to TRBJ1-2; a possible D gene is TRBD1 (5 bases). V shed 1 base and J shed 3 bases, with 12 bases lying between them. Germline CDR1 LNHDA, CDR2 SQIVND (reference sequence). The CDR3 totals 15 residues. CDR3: CASSIVVGPYYGYTF. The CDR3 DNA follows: TGTGCCAGTAGTATAGTTGTGGGGCCGTACTATGGCTACACCTTC.

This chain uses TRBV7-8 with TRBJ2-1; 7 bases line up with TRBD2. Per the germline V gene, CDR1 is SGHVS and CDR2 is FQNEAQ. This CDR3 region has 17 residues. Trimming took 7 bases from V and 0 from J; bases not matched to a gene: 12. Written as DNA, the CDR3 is TGTGCCAGCACCCCAGGATCGGGGGAGGGCTCCTACAATGAGCAGTTCTTC. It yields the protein CASTPGSGEGSYNEQFF.

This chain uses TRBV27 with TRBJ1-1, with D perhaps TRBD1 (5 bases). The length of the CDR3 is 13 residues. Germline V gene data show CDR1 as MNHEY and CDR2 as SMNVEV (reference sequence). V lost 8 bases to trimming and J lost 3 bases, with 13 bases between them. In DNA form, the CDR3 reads TGTGCCAGCGCAGGGTTGTGGGACACTGAAGCTTTCTTT. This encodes CASAGLWDTEAFF.

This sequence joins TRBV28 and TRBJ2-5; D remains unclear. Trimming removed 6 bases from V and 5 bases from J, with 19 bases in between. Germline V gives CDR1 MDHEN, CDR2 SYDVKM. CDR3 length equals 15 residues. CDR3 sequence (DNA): TGTGCCAGCAGGCCCGAAATCCAGCTTGAGGAGACCCAGTACTTC. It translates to CASRPEIQLEETQYF.

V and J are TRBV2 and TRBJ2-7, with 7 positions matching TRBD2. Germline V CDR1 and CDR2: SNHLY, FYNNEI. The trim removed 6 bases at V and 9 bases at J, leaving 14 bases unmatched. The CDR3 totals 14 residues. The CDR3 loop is CASREREASVAQYF. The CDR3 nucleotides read TGTGCCAGCAGGGAACGGGAGGCTTCTGTAGCGCAGTACTTC.

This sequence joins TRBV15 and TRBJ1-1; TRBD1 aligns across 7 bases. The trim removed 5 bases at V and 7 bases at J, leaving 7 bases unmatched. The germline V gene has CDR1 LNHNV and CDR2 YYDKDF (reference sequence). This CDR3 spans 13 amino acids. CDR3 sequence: CATSSRGGLEAFF. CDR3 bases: TGTGCCACCAGCTCCAGGGGGGGGCTTGAAGCTTTCTTT. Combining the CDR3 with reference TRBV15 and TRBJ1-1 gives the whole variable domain DAMVIQNPRYQVTQFGKPVTLSCSQTLNHNVMYWYQQKSSQAPKLLFHYYDKDFNNEADTPDNFQSRRPNTSFCFLDIRSPGLGDTAMYLCATSSRGGLEAFFGQGTRLTVV.

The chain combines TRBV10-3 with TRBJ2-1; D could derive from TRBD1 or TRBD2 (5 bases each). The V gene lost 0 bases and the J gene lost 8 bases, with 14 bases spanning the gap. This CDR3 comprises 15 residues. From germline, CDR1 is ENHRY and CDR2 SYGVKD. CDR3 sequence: CAISESNVRGHEQFF. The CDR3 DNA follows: TGTGCCATCAGTGAGTCGAACGTGAGGGGCCATGAGCAGTTCTTC.

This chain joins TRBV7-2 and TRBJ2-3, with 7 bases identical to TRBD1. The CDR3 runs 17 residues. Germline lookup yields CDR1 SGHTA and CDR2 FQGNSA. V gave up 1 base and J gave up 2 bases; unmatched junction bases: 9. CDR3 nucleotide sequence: TGTGCCAGCAGCTTAGGCAGGACAGGCCTACCCACAGATACGCAGTATTTT. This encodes CASSLGRTGLPTDTQYF.

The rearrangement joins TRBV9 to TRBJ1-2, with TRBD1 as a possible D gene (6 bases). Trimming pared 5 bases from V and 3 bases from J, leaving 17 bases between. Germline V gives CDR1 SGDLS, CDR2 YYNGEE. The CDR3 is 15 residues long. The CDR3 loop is CASRGVGGRDYGYTF. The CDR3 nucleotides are TGTGCCAGCAGGGGCGTCGGGGGGCGCGACTATGGCTACACCTTC.

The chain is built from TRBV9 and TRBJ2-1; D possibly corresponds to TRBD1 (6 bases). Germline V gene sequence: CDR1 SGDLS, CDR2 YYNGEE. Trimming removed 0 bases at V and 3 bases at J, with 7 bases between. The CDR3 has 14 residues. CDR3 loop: CASSVEGVYNEQFF. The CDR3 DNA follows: TGTGCCAGCAGCGTAGAGGGGGTCTACAATGAGCAGTTCTTC.